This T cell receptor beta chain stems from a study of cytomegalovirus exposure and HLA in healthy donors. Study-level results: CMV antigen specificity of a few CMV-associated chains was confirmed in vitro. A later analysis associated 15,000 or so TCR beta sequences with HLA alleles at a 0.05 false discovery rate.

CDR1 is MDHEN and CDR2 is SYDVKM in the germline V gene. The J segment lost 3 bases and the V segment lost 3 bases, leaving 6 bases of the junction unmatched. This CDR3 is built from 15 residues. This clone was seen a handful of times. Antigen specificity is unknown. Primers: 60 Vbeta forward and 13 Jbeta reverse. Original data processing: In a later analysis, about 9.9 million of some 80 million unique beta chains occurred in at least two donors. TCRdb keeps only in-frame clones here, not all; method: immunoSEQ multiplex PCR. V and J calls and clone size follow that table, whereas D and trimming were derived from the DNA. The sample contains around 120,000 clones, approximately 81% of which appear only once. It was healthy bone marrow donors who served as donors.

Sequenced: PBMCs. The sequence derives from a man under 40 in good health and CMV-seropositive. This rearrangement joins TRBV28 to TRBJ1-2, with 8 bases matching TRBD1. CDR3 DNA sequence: TGTGCCAGCAGTTTGTCAGGACAGGGCTACTATGGCTACACCTTC. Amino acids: CASSLSGQGYYGYTF.